These 9 T cell receptor beta chains were sequenced from one sample in a study of shared clonotypes between healthy human individuals. Terminally differentiated effector memory CD45RA+ cells were excluded by CCR7 positive selection of CD45RO-negative cells. Clones were read by immunoSEQ multiplex PCR, and TCRdb kept only the in-frame ones, dropping some. Among 2 million to 2.5 million clones listed, roughly 91% were seen once. The sequenced sample was naive CD8+ T cells from PBMCs. The receptors shown here come from a man aged 18-30 years in good health. Some clones in this sample may be carry-over from other donors' samples.

The CDR3 DNA follows: TGTGCCAGCAGCTCGAACAATGAGCAGTTCTTC. Protein sequence: CASSSNNEQFF. V is TRBV5-5 and J is TRBJ2-1; no definite D call. Trimming pared 3 bases from V and 5 bases from J, leaving 3 bases between. The CDR3 runs to 11 residues. Looked up from germline, CDR1 is SGHKS and CDR2 is YYEKEE (reference sequence).

The chain carries TRBV29-1 and TRBJ2-1, with TRBD2 matching 7 bases. With 3 bases clipped from V and 3 bases from J, the junction kept 8 bases outside the gene matches. CDR3 length equals 15 residues. Looked up from germline, CDR1 is SQVTM and CDR2 is ANQGSEA. The DNA of the CDR3 is TGCAGCGTTGACCCCCCGGGACTACACTACAATGAGCAGTTCTTC. Its translation: CSVDPPGLHYNEQFF.

The chain employs TRBV27 and TRBJ2-7; 7 nucleotides line up with TRBD2. CDR1 and CDR2 (germline): MNHEY, SMNVEV (reference sequence). CDR3 length equals 17 residues. Losses at the gene ends were 5 bases for V and 2 bases for J; bases not matched to a gene: 15. CDR3 sequence (DNA): TGTGCCAGCAGTCCGCTGGGGCTAGCGGAGACTGCCTACGAGCAGTACTTC. The encoded protein is CASSPLGLAETAYEQYF.

This chain joins TRBV6-1 and TRBJ2-1, with D possibly TRBD1 on 6 matching bases. The CDR3 is made up of 13 amino acids. Germline CDR1 MNHNS, CDR2 SASEGT. Deletions cut 5 bases from V and 8 bases from J, with 13 bases between. The CDR3, as DNA: TGTGCCAGCAGTACAGGACAGTTACATGAGCAGTTCTTC. Translated: CASSTGQLHEQFF.

The DNA for the CDR3 is TGTGCCAGCAGCCCCAGGGGGAGGGGGTTCCACTTGGAGCAGTACTTC. It yields the protein CASSPRGRGFHLEQYF. The gene calls are TRBV7-9 and TRBJ2-7; the D call may be TRBD1 or TRBD2 (7 bases each). Germline CDR1 is SEHNR and CDR2 is FQNEAQ (reference sequence). Trimming removed 5 bases at V and 7 bases at J, with 24 bases between. The CDR3 has 16 residues.

This clone was seen more than once but under ten times. The chain recombines TRBV6-1 with TRBJ1-5; no reliable D call. This CDR3 contains 16 residues. Germline loops: CDR1 MNHNS, CDR2 SASEGT. V lost 3 bases to trimming and J lost 0 bases, with 12 bases between them. The CDR3 protein is CASSEARHLSNQPQHF. DNA of the CDR3: TGTGCCAGCAGTGAGGCAAGGCACCTTAGCAATCAGCCCCAGCATTTT.

The J gene is TRBJ2-2, the V gene TRBV27; D perhaps matches TRBD1 (6 bases). The CDR3 consists of 15 residues. Germline CDR1 is MNHEY and CDR2 is SMNVEV (reference sequence). Trimming shortened V by 3 bases and J by 9 bases, and 17 bases separated the two germline ends. The DNA for the CDR3 is TGTGCCAGCAGTTTCCCGTGGCCAGGGGCGCGGGAGCTGTTTTTT. Protein: CASSFPWPGARELFF.

The chain links TRBV6-1 to TRBJ2-1; 7 nucleotides align to TRBD1. The CDR3 is 15 residues long. Unmatched junction bases numbered 5, after V lost 6 bases and J lost 0 bases. CDR1 and CDR2 (germline): MNHNS, SASEGT. CDR3 sequence: CASRGQGVSYNEQFF. CDR3 nucleotide sequence: TGTGCCAGCAGGGGCCAGGGGGTCTCCTACAATGAGCAGTTCTTC.

This chain uses TRBV7-2 with TRBJ2-7; 10 bases line up with TRBD2. Germline CDR1 reads SGHTA; CDR2 reads FQGNSA. The trim removed 4 bases at V and 6 bases at J, leaving 9 bases unmatched. The CDR3 spans 15 residues. As DNA, the CDR3 is TGTGCCAGCAGCTGGTCTAGCGGGAGTAACTTCGAGCAGTACTTC. Its protein is CASSWSSGSNFEQYF.